The rows below give T cell receptor beta chains drawn from one sample of a study of T cell clones after liver transplantation. The protocol was immunoSEQ multiplex PCR, while the TCRdb copy is restricted to in-frame clones and leaves out a portion. The sample contains around 20,000 clones, 85% to 90% of which appear only once. The sample in question was CD8+ T cells from blood, obtained about 46 months after liver transplant. The receptors shown here come from a human patient who received a liver transplant. Some T cells may possibly be graft donor cells. The CDR3 runs from the conserved cysteine through the conserved F or W. The D gene is left open where the match is weak. The size entry is marked missing in some rows and otherwise reads once, few, many or a size class.

NA	NA	TRBV28	TRBJ2-7	TGTGCCAGCAGTTTTCGCGGGACAAAAAGTTACGAGCAGTACTTC	CASSFRGTKSYEQYF
NA	NA	TRBV4-3	TRBJ2-7	TGCGCCAGCAGCCAAGATGGGAACAGTCCTCTGACCGAGCAGTACTTC	CASSQDGNSPLTEQYF
NA	NA	TRBV7-2	TRBJ2-5	TGTGCCAGCAGCCACATTCTCGCGACTCCCCAAGCGACCCAGTACTTC	CASSHILATPQATQYF
NA	NA	TRBV6-5	TRBJ2-1	TGTGCCAGCAGTTACCGCAAGGGATACTATGAGCAGTTCTTC	CASSYRKGYYEQFF
NA	TRBD2	TRBV27	TRBJ2-3	TGTGCCAGCAGCTTAGCGGGAGCCAGCCCAGATACGCAGTATTTT	CASSLAGASPDTQYF
once	NA	TRBV9	TRBJ2-2	TGTGCCAGCAGCCGACCTTTGACGGGAGCCGCGAACACCGGGGAGCTGTTTTTT	CASSRPLTGAANTGELFF
NA	NA	TRBV6-1	TRBJ1-3	TGTGCCAGCAGTGAGTTTAGGCCCGAGATATATTTT	CASSEFRPEIYF
few	NA	TRBV2	TRBJ2-1	TGTGCCAGCAGTGTCCCCAGCAGGGTGGATGAGCAGTTCTTC	CASSVPSRVDEQFF
NA	NA	TRBV14	TRBJ1-4	TGTGCCAGCAGCCAACTGGCAGGGCTTAATGAAAAACTGTTTTTT	CASSQLAGLNEKLFF
NA	NA	TRBV28	TRBJ1-1	TGTGCCAGCAGAGAACCACGGGGGTACACTGAAGCTTTCTTT	CASREPRGYTEAFF
NA	TRBD2	TRBV5-1	TRBJ2-7	TGCGCCAGCAGCTTTTTTCCTAGCGGGAGGGCGACGTACGAGCAGTACTTC	CASSFFPSGRATYEQYF
NA	TRBD1	TRBV25-1	TRBJ2-4	TGTGCCAGCAGTGAATATGGGGAATGGGACAGGGAGATCATTCAGTACTTC	CASSEYGEWDREIIQYF
NA	TRBD2	TRBV27	TRBJ2-3	TGTGCCAGCAGTCCTACTAGCGGGAGGCAGACAGATACGCAGTATTTT	CASSPTSGRQTDTQYF
NA	TRBD1	TRBV10-1	TRBJ2-5	TGCGCCAGCAGCACACAGGGGTGGGAGACCCAGTACTTC	CASSTQGWETQYF
NA	NA	TRBV13	TRBJ2-1	TGTGCCAGCAGCTTAGGCTACAGCGACAATGAGCAGTTCTTC	CASSLGYSDNEQFF
once	TRBD1	TRBV27	TRBJ2-2	TGTGCCAGCAGTGGACAGGGAGCCGGGGAGCTGTTTTTT	CASSGQGAGELFF
NA	NA	TRBV7-2	TRBJ2-7	TGTGCCAGCAGCTTGGCCTACTCCTACGAGCAGTACTTC	CASSLAYSYEQYF
NA	NA	TRBV7-8	TRBJ1-1	TGTGCCAGCAGCTTGTTCACTGAAGCTTTCTTT	CASSLFTEAFF
few	NA	TRBV27	TRBJ2-3	TGTGCCAGCAGTCTAGGGCCTTTGGGAGTCACAGATACGCAGTATTTT	CASSLGPLGVTDTQYF
NA	TRBD1	TRBV28	TRBJ1-1	TGTGCCAGCGGGACAGGGTGGATGAACACTGAAGCTTTCTTT	CASGTGWMNTEAFF
NA	NA	TRBV7-9	TRBJ2-7	TGTGCCAGCAGCTTTGAAAATAGAATCTACGAGCAGTACTTC	CASSFENRIYEQYF
once	NA	TRBV5-4	TRBJ2-5	TGTGCCAGCAGCTTGGAAAAGGGAGGGGGCCAAGAGACCCAGTACTTC	CASSLEKGGGQETQYF
NA	NA	TRBV27	TRBJ2-7	TGTGCCAGCAGTTTCCGGGGGAGCTCCTACGAGCAGTACTTC	CASSFRGSSYEQYF
NA	NA	TRBV10-2	TRBJ2-7	TGCGCCAGCGGCCAGGTCGACTCCTACGAGCAGTACTTC	CASGQVDSYEQYF
NA	NA	TRBV28	TRBJ2-2	TGTGCCAGCAGTTTACTCGGGCCAAAGCCCGGGGAGCTGTTTTTT	CASSLLGPKPGELFF
NA	NA	TRBV5-8	TRBJ2-7	TGTGCCAGCAGCTGGGACACCGCGGGCTACGAGCAGTACTTC	CASSWDTAGYEQYF
few	NA	TRBV4-1	TRBJ2-1	TGCGCCAGCAGCCCTACCTACTACAATGAGCAGTTCTTC	CASSPTYYNEQFF
once	NA	TRBV7-3	TRBJ1-1	TGTGCCAGCAGCGAAACCGGACGGTCTGAAGCTTTCTTT	CASSETGRSEAFF
NA	TRBD2	TRBV29-1	TRBJ2-2	TGCAGCGTTGAGGGGACTAGCGGGAGGTCGAACACCGGGGAGCTGTTTTTT	CSVEGTSGRSNTGELFF
NA	NA	TRBV19	TRBJ1-5	TGTGCCAGTAGTACTGGGGGGAATCAGCCCCAGCATTTT	CASSTGGNQPQHF